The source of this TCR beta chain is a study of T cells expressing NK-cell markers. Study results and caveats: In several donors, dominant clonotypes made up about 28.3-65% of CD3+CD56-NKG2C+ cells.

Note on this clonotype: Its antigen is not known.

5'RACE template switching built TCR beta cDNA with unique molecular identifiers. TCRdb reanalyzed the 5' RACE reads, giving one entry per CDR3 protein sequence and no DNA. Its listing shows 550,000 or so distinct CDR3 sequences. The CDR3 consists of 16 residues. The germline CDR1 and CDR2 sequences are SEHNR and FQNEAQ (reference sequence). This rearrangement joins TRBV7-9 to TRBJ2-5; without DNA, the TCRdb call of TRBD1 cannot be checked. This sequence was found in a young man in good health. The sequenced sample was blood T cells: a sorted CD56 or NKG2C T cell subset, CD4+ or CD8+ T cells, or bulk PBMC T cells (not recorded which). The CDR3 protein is CASSPAGTGTWETQYF.